Here is one T cell receptor (beta chain) with its context. The sample comes from a study of blood T cell repertoires in COVID-19. Overall study: Acute and convalescent COVID-19 specimens originated in the United States, Italy and Spain.

The CDR3 has 15 residues. The V gene's germline CDR1 is MNHEY and CDR2 SVGAGI. Trimming took 6 bases from V and 2 from J; bases not matched to a gene: 5. Repertoires were generated with immunoSEQ multiplex PCR, while TCRdb's copy carries only in-frame clones and drops some. Of under 150,000 clones listed, 88% were seen once; the top ten hold roughly 2.1%. Sequenced sample: peripheral blood. This chain joins TRBV6-5 and TRBJ2-7, with TRBD2 matching over 12 bases. This receptor was identified in a human donor in a cohort sampled during active COVID-19. The CDR3 sequence is CASRTSGSVTYEQYF. The CDR3 nucleotides are TGTGCCAGCAGGACTAGCGGGAGCGTAACCTACGAGCAGTACTTC.